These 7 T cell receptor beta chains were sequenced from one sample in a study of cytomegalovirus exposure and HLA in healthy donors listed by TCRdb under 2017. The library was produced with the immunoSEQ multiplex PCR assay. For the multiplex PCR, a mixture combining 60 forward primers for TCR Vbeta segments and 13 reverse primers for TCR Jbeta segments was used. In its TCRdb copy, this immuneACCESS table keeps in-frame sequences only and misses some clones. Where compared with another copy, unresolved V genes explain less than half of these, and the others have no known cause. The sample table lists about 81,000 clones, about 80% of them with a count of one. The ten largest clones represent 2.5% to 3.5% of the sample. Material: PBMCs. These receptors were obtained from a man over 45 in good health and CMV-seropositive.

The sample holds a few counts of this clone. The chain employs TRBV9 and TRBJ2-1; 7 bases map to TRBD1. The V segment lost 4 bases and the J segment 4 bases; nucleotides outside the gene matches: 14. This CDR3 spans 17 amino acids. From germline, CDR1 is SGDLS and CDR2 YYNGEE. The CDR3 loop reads CASSSAGLGTAYNEQFF. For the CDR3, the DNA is TGTGCCAGCAGCTCAGCAGGGTTAGGGACAGCTTACAATGAGCAGTTCTTC.

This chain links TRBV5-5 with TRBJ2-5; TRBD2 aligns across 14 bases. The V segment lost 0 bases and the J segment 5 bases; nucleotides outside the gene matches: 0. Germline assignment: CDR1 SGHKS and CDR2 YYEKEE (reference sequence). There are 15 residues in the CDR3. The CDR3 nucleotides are TGTGCCAGCAGCTTGGGACTAGCGGGAGGGGAGACCCAGTACTTC. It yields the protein CASSLGLAGGETQYF.

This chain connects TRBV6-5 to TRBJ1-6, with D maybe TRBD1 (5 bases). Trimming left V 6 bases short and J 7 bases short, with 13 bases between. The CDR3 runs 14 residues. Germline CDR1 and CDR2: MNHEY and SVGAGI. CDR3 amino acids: CASRGRAPNSPLHF. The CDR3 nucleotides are TGTGCCAGCAGAGGCAGGGCCCCAAATTCACCCCTCCACTTT.

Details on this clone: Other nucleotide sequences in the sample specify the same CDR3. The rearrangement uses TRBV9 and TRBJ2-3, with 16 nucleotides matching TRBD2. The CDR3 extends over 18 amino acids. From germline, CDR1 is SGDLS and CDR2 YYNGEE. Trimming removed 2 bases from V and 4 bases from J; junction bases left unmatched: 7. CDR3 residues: CASSVGGLAGGPADTQYF. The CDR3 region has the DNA TGTGCCAGCAGCGTGGGGGGACTAGCGGGAGGGCCTGCAGATACGCAGTATTTT. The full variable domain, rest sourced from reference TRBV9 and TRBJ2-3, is DSGVTQTPKHLITATGQRVTLRCSPRSGDLSVYWYQQSLDQGLQFLIQYYNGEERAKGNILERFSAQQFPDLHSELNLSSLELGDSALYFCASSVGGLAGGPADTQYFGPGTRLTVL.

CDR3 DNA sequence: TGTGCCAGCGTGACAGCGCCCAAAAACATTCAGTACTTC. Translation: CASVTAPKNIQYF. The chain combines TRBV2 with TRBJ2-4, with TRBD1 as a possible D gene (5 bases). Trimming shortened V by 8 bases and J by 2 bases, and 10 bases separated the two germline ends. Germline V lookup: CDR1 SNHLY, CDR2 FYNNEI. The CDR3 contains 13 residues.

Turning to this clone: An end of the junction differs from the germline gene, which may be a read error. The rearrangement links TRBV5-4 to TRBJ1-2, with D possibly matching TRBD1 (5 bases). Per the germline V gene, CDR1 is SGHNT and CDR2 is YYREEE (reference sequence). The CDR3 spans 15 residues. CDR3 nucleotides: TGTGCCGGCAGCTCCCCCAACCCAGGGACTGATGGCTACACCTTC. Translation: CAGSSPNPGTDGYTF.

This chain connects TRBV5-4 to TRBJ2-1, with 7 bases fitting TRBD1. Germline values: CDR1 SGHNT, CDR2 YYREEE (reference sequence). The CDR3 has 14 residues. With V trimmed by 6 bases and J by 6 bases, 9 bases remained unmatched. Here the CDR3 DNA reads TGTGCCAGCACCGATACATCAGGGGGCAATGAGCAGTTCTTC. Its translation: CASTDTSGGNEQFF.